Below, 16 T cell receptor beta chains from the same sample are listed, as sequenced in a study of Ad26.COV2.S vaccination and SARS-CoV-2 variants. Method: immunoSEQ multiplex PCR; TCRdb's copy keeps in-frame clones and lacks some. The table shows 300,000 to 350,000 clones, with about nine tenths occurring only once. The treatment denotes: around 19 received Ad26.COV2.S at low or high dose, single or two shots; 5 received placebo; per-sample allocation not given. Sampling was performed 63 days after the first vaccine or placebo injection. Here the sequenced sample was peripheral blood, taken in a trial of Ad26.COV2.S vaccine versus placebo. These receptors were obtained from a person between 18 and 60 years old who received the Ad26.COV2.S COVID-19 vaccine or a placebo.

This clone is a singleton in its sample. The chain recombines TRBV12-5 with TRBJ2-5; D is ambiguous. The CDR3 length is 11 residues. Germline V gene sequence: CDR1 LGHNT, CDR2 FRNRAP. V was trimmed by 6 bases and J by 5 bases, leaving 7 bases between them. Here the CDR3 DNA reads TGTGCTAGTGGAACTGAGGAGACCCAGTACTTC. Translation gives CASGTEETQYF.

This clone was seen only a few times. The gene calls are TRBV6-2 or TRBV6-3 and TRBJ1-6; 12 nucleotides match TRBD1. The V gene end was trimmed by 4 bases and the J gene end by 9 bases; junction bases not matched to a gene: 16. Germline-derived CDR1 and CDR2 are MNHEY and SVGEGT. The CDR3 loop spans 19 amino acids. The CDR3 DNA reads TGTGCCAGCAGTTCTGCCGGGACAGGGGGCGCGCAAACGGTTTCACCCCTCCACTTT. It yields the protein CASSSAGTGGAQTVSPLHF.

The chain recombines TRBV5-4 with TRBJ2-7; unclear D gene. The CDR3 totals 13 residues. From germline, CDR1 is SGHNT and CDR2 YYREEE (reference sequence). The V end lost 0 bases, the J end lost 3 bases, and 7 bases lay between the germline ends. CDR3 amino acids: CASSLEGYYEQYF. CDR3 bases: TGTGCCAGCAGCTTGGAGGGCTACTACGAGCAGTACTTC.

This clone was seen a handful of times. V gene TRBV5-6 combines with J gene TRBJ1-1; D not resolved. CDR3 length equals 13 residues. The V end lost 4 bases, the J end lost 1 base, and 8 bases lay between the germline ends. Looked up from germline, CDR1 is SGHDT and CDR2 is YYEEEE. This CDR3 is CASSPLGNTEAFF. The CDR3 coding sequence is TGTGCCAGCAGCCCGTTAGGGAACACTGAAGCTTTCTTT.

The rearrangement joins TRBV7-9 to TRBJ2-5; 9 nucleotides agree with TRBD2. CDR1 SEHNR and CDR2 FQNEAQ come from the germline V gene (reference sequence). The ends lost 5 bases at V and 0 bases at J; junction bases unmatched: 13. There are 18 residues in the CDR3. The CDR3: CASSRRDFSGGYQETQYF. CDR3 nucleotides: TGTGCCAGCAGCCGAAGGGACTTTAGCGGGGGATACCAAGAGACCCAGTACTTC.

J is TRBJ1-2 and V is TRBV3-1 (or the pseudogene TRBV3-2), with D perhaps matching TRBD1 (5 bases). Trimming pared 3 bases from V and 2 bases from J, leaving 19 bases between. From germline, CDR1 is LGHDT and CDR2 YNNKEL (reference sequence). The CDR3 contains 17 residues. The CDR3 nucleotides are TGTGCCAGCAGCCAGGGACCCGAGCCGTTTTCAAACTATGGCTACACCTTC. Its protein is CASSQGPEPFSNYGYTF.

The chain uses TRBV6-2 or TRBV6-3 and TRBJ2-7; no clear D gene. This CDR3 has 10 residues. V gave up 5 bases and J gave up 3 bases, with 2 bases separating them. Germline-derived CDR1 and CDR2 are MNHEY and SVGEGT. The CDR3 here is CASSDYEQYF. CDR3 nucleotides: TGTGCCAGCAGTGACTACGAGCAGTACTTC.

This clone was found a few times. The rearrangement uses TRBV5-8 and TRBJ2-7; possibly TRBD1 or TRBD2 for D (5 bases each). Trimming removed 1 base at V and 3 bases at J, with 11 bases between. CDR1 and CDR2 (germline): SGHTS, YDEGEE. The CDR3 consists of 14 residues. CDR3 region: CASSLWGKNYEQYF. DNA for the CDR3: TGTGCCAGCAGCTTGTGGGGGAAAAACTACGAGCAGTACTTC.

CDR3 loop: CASSYGQGMTEAFF. CDR3 DNA sequence: TGTGCCAGCAGTTACGGACAGGGGATGACTGAAGCTTTCTTT. This chain joins TRBV27 and TRBJ1-1; the match to TRBD1 covers 9 bases. This CDR3 is 14 amino acids long. Germline CDR1 MNHEY, CDR2 SMNVEV (reference sequence). Trimming cost V 4 bases and J 5 bases; bases outside gene matches: 5.

The chain joins TRBV9 to TRBJ2-1; D is possibly TRBD1 (6 bases). CDR1 and CDR2 (germline): SGDLS, YYNGEE. V was cut by 1 base and J by 2 bases, with 10 bases left in between. The CDR3 has 15 residues. The CDR3 spells CASSVSGDPYNEQFF. The DNA of the CDR3 is TGTGCCAGCAGCGTATCAGGGGACCCCTACAATGAGCAGTTCTTC.

The chain recombines TRBV7-2 with TRBJ2-1; perhaps TRBD2 as D (8 bases). Trimming took 2 bases from V and 5 from J, leaving 16 bases between them. Germline V gene lookup returns CDR1 SGHTA and CDR2 FQGNSA. The CDR3 consists of 16 residues. The chain's CDR3 is CASSLRGRGAHNEQFF. As DNA, the CDR3 is TGTGCCAGCAGCTTAAGGGGGCGGGGGGCCCACAATGAGCAGTTCTTC.

The chain links TRBV6-1 to TRBJ1-3; D may be TRBD1 (6 bases). Germline CDR1 is MNHNS and CDR2 is SASEGT. The CDR3 consists of 16 residues. Trimming took off 1 base at V and 3 bases at J, with 13 bases between the two ends. The CDR3 region has the DNA TGTGCCAGCAGTGAAGGGGGGGGGCTGTATGGAAACACCATATATTTT. Amino acid sequence: CASSEGGGLYGNTIYF.

The V gene is TRBV7-2, the J gene TRBJ1-6, with unresolved D. In germline, CDR1 is SGHTA, CDR2 FQGNSA. The CDR3 sequence is 12 residues long. The ends were cut back, 8 bases at V and 2 bases at J, with 4 bases in the middle. The CDR3 coding sequence is TGTGCCAGCGGGACCTATAATTCACCCCTCCACTTT. Its translation is CASGTYNSPLHF.

The chain recombines TRBV11-3 with TRBJ2-1; D is undetermined. From germline, CDR1 is SGHNT and CDR2 YENEEA. The ends were cut back, 1 base at V and 8 bases at J, with 6 bases in the middle. This CDR3 has 12 amino acids. Here the CDR3 reads CASSLVSYEQFF. CDR3 DNA sequence: TGTGCCAGCAGCTTAGTTTCCTATGAGCAGTTCTTC.

The chain carries TRBV4-1 and TRBJ2-1, with D possibly matching TRBD2 (7 bases). V was cut by 3 bases and J by 8 bases, with 20 bases left in between. This CDR3 comprises 16 residues. Per germline, CDR1 MGHRA and CDR2 YSYEKL. CDR3 sequence reads: CASSQGASGVGDEQFF. The DNA for the CDR3 is TGCGCCAGCAGCCAGGGGGCTAGCGGTGTAGGGGATGAGCAGTTCTTC.

The chain has TRBV7-2 and TRBJ1-2, with 8 bases matching TRBD1. There are 14 residues in the CDR3. Germline CDR1 reads SGHTA; CDR2 reads FQGNSA. The junction had 8 bases not matched to a gene; V was cut back by 4 bases and J by 7 bases. The CDR3 coding sequence is TGTGCCAGCAGCTCCAACATCAGGGGGCCTGGCTACACCTTC. Protein: CASSSNIRGPGYTF. The full variable domain, with the rest looked up from reference TRBV7-2 and TRBJ1-2, is GAGVSQSPSNKVTEKGKDVELRCDPISGHTALYWYRQSLGQGLEFLIYFQGNSAPDKSGLPSDRFSAERTGGSVSTLTIQRTQQEDSAVYLCASSSNIRGPGYTFGSGTRLTVV.